This TCR beta chain was sequenced for a study of blood T cell repertoires in COVID-19. Overall study: COVID-19 samples from acute and convalescent phases originated in the United States, Italy and Spain. Nucleic acid was either cDNA or gDNA, and it came from T cells, B-cell-depleted T cells, or PBMCs.

Trimming took off 5 bases at V and 4 bases at J, with 23 bases between the two ends. The CDR3 is made up of 18 amino acids. Per the germline V gene, CDR1 is MDHEN and CDR2 is SYDVKM. Per the original methods: Reference gene primers were amplified, and this amplification served to estimate nucleated cell counts. This table comes from immunoSEQ multiplex PCR, and its TCRdb copy is limited to in-frame clones, with some not included. That table gives V, J and clone size, and the DNA gave D and trimming. This sample yields around 180,000 clones, of which around 85% are seen a single time; roughly 2% belongs to the top ten.

The TCR originated in a man between 70 and 80 years old with active or convalescent COVID-19. Sequenced sample: peripheral blood. The chain recombines TRBV28 with TRBJ1-4; maybe TRBD1 (6 bases). CDR3 nucleotides: TGTGCCAGCAGTCAGTCCCTCCGTTGGGGGGGCGTTAATGAAAAACTGTTTTTT. As protein: CASSQSLRWGGVNEKLFF.